This T cell receptor (beta chain) appears in the sequencing data of a study of T-cell memory formation after mild COVID-19. From the 5' RACE reads, TCRdb called clonotypes with MiXCR, one entry per CDR3 protein. The sample holds 250,000 to 300,000 distinct CDR3 sequences, 15% seen once. Concerning this clonotype: Its antigen is not identified.

CDR3 length: 18 residues. Per germline, CDR1 LGHNA and CDR2 YSLEER. Deletions cut 0 bases from V and 1 base from J, with 16 bases between. Study-wide results and caveats: Researchers report contracting CD4+ clones mostly in CM and EM, with CD8+ clones in EMRA. The study found balanced CD4/CD8 in clones contracting day 15 to 85 and a CD4+ lean in later expanders.

This receptor was taken from a man aged 18 to 29 who had mild COVID-19 (a few samples of this study predate the infection). Cell type and time point are not known. J is TRBJ1-3 and V is TRBV4-3; no definite D call. Specimen: PBMCs or a T cell subset sorted from them (not recorded which). CDR3 sequence: CASSQDPPRQWSGNTIYF. CDR3 sequence (DNA): TGCGCCAGCAGCCAAGATCCCCCCCGGCAATGGTCTGGAAACACCATATATTTT.